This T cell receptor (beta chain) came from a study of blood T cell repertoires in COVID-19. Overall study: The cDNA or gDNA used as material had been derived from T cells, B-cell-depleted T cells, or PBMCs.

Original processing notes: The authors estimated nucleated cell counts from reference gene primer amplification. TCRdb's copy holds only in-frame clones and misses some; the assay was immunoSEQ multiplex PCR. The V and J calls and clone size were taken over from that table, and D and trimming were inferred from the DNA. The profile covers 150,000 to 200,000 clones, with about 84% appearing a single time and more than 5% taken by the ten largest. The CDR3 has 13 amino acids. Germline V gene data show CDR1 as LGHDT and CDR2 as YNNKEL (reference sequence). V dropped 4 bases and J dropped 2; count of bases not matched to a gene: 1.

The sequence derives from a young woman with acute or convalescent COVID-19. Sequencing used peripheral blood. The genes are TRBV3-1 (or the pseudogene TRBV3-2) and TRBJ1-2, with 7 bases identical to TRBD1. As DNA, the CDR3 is TGTGCCAGCAGCCCAGGGGGGAACTATGGCTACACCTTC. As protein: CASSPGGNYGYTF.